This paragraph covers one TCR beta chain sequence. The antigen is undetermined. Assay: immunoSEQ multiplex PCR; the TCRdb copy retains only in-frame clones and omits some. The table includes tens of thousands of clones, roughly 83% detected once. This sample stems from a study of lymphopenia after photon versus proton radiotherapy. Findings and limits, study-wide: After the lymphocyte nadir, photon-treated repertoires showed oligoclonal expansion, especially of CD8+ Temra cells. A bigger post-nadir fall in TCR diversity correlated inversely with survival time in deceased patients.

The germline CDR1 and CDR2 sequences are SGHKS and YYEKEE (reference sequence). CDR3 length equals 15 residues. V gave up 2 bases and J gave up 7 bases; unmatched junction bases: 7. The chain has TRBV5-5 and TRBJ2-1; 9 nucleotides align to TRBD2. This TCR derives from a man aged 55 to 70 with pancreatic cancer. This material consisted of peripheral blood, taken from a patient treated with proton-based radiotherapy. The CDR3 DNA is TGTGCCAGCAGCTTTTCTAGCGGGATGCGGAATGAGCAGTTCTTC. Translated: CASSFSSGMRNEQFF.